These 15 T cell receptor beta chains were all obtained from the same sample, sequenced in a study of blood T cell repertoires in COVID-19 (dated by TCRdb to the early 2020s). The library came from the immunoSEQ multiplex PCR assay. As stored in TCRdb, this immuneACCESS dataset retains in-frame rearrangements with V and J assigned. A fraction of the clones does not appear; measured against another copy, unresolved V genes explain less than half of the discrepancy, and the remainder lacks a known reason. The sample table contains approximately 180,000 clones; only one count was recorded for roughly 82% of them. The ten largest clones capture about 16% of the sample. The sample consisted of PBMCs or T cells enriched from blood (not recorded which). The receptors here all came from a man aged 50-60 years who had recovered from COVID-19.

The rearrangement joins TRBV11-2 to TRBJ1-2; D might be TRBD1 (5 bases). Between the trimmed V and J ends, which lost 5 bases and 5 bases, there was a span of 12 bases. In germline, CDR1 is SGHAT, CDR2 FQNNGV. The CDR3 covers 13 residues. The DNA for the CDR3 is TGTGCCAGCAGCCCAACCGACAGATATGGCTACACCTTC. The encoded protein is CASSPTDRYGYTF.

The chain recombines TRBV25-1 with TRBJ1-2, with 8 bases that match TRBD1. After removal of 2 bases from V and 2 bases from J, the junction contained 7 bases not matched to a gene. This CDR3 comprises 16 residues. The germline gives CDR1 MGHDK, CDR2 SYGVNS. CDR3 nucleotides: TGTGCCAGCAGTGAACCCGGGACAGGAGGCAACTATGGCTACACCTTC. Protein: CASSEPGTGGNYGYTF.

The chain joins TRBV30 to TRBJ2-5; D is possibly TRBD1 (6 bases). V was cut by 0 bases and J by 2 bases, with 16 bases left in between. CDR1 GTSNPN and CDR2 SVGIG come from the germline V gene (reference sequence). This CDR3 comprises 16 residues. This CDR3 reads CAWSVGLGHLQETQYF. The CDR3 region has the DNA TGTGCCTGGAGTGTAGGTCTGGGACACCTACAAGAGACCCAGTACTTC.

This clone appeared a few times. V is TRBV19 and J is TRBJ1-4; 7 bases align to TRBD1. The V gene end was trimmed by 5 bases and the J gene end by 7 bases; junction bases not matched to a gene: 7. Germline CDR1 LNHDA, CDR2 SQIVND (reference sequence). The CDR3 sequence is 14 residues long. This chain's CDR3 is CASSWTGQSEKLFF. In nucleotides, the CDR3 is TGTGCCAGTAGTTGGACAGGCCAAAGTGAAAAACTGTTTTTT. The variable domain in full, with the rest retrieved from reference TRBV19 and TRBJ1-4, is DGGITQSPKYLFRKEGQNVTLSCEQNLNHDAMYWYRQDPGQGLRLIYYSQIVNDFQKGDIAEGYSVSREKKESFPLTVTSAQKNPTAFYLCASSWTGQSEKLFFGSGTQLSVL.

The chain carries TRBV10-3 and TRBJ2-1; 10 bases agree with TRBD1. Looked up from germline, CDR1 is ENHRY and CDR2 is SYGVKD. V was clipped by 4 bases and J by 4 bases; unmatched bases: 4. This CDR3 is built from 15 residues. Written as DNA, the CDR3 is TGTGCCATCAGTGCCGGACAGGGGGGATACAATGAGCAGTTCTTC. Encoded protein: CAISAGQGGYNEQFF.

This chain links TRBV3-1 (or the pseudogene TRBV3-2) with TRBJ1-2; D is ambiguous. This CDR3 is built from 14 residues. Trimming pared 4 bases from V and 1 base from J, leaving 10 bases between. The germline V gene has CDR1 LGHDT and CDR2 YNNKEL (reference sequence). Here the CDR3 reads CASSPVGGNYGYTF. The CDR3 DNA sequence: TGTGCCAGCAGCCCTGTCGGAGGTAACTATGGCTACACCTTC.

As DNA, the CDR3 is TGTGCCAGCAGCTCTGGGACAGCAACTAATGAAAAACTGTTTTTT. Translation: CASSSGTATNEKLFF. The V call is TRBV5-8, the J call TRBJ1-4; TRBD1 agrees at 7 bases. This CDR3 comprises 15 residues. CDR1 SGHTS and CDR2 YDEGEE come from the germline V gene. V was pared by 3 bases and J by 0 bases, with 2 bases of the junction left unmatched.

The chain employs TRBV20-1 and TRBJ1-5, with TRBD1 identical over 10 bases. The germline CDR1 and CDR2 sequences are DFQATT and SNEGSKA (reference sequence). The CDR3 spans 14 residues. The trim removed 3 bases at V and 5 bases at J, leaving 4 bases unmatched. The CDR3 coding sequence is TGCAGTGCTAGTCCCGGGACAGGGGATCAGCCCCAGCATTTT. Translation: CSASPGTGDQPQHF.

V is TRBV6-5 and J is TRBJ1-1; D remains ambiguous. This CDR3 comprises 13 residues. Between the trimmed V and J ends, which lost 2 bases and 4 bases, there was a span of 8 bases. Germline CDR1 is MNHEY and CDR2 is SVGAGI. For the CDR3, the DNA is TGTGCCAGCAGTTACAGAGGGCCCACTGAAGCTTTCTTT. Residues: CASSYRGPTEAFF.

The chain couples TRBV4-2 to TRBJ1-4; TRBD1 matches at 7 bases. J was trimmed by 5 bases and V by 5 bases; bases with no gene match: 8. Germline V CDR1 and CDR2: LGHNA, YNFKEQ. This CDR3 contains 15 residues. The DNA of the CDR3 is TGTGCCAGCAGCTTGAAGACAGGGTCAAATGAAAAACTGTTTTTT. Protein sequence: CASSLKTGSNEKLFF.

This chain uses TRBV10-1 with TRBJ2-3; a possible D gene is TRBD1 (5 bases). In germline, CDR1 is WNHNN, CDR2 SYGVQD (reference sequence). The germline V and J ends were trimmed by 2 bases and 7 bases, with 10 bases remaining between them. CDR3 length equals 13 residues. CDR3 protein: CASSEAGPHTQYF. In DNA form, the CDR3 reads TGCGCCAGCAGTGAGGCAGGGCCGCATACGCAGTATTTT.

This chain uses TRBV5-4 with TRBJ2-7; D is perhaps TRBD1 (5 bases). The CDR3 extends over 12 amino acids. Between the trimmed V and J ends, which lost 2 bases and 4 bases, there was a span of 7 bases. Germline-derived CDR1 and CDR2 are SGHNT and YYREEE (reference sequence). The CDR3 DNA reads TGTGCCAGCAGCTTTCAGGGTTACGAGCAGTACTTC. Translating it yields CASSFQGYEQYF.

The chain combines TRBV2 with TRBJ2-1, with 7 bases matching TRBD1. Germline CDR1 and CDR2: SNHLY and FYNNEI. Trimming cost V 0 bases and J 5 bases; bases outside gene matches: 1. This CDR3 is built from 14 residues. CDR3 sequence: CASSEARGHNEQFF. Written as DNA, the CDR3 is TGTGCCAGCAGTGAAGCGAGGGGGCACAATGAGCAGTTCTTC.

This CDR3 is CASSEGLTGGESEQFF. CDR3 DNA sequence: TGTGCCAGCAGTGAAGGTCTGACAGGGGGCGAATCTGAGCAGTTCTTC. The rearrangement uses TRBV6-1 and TRBJ2-1; 10 bases are a match to TRBD1. V was clipped by 1 base and J by 9 bases; unmatched bases: 9. The V gene's germline CDR1 is MNHNS and CDR2 SASEGT. The CDR3 extends over 16 amino acids.

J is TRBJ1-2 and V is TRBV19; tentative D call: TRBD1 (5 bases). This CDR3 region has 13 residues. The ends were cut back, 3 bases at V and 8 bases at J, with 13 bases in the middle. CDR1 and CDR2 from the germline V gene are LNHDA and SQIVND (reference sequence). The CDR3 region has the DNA TGTGCCAGTAGTATGTGGCAGGGCGAGGGCTACACCTTC. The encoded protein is CASSMWQGEGYTF.